This record concerns one T cell receptor (beta chain) sequence. Its antigen is still unknown. This specimen comes from a study of blood T cells in healthy people across ages. General observations from the study: Naive and antigen-experienced cells were not separated, limiting conclusive comparison.

A second PCR of about 7 to 11 cycles used a sample-barcoded 5' primer and a J-beta primer mix. TCRdb recomputed calls from the 5' RACE reads with MiXCR, one row per CDR3 protein. The data contain 600,000 or so distinct CDR3 sequences, 45% to 55% of them singletons. The V and J ends lost 0 bases and 6 bases respectively, with 11 bases between them. The CDR3 runs 14 residues. The germline V gene has CDR1 ENHRY and CDR2 SYGVKD. This clonotype was obtained from a man older than 75 in good health. The V call is TRBV10-3, the J call TRBJ1-1, with D unresolved. The source material was blood. The CDR3 nucleotides are TGTGCCATCAGTGAGTCGCGGGATGGATCTGAAGCTTTCTTT. Amino acids: CAISESRDGSEAFF.